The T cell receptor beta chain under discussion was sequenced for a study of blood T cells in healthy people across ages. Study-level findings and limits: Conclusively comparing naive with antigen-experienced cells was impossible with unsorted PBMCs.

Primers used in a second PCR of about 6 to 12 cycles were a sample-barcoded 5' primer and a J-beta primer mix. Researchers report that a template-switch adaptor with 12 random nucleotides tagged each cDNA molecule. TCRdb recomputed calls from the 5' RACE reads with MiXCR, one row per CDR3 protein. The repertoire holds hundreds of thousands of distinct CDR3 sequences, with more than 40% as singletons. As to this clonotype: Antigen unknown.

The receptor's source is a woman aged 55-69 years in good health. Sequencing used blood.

The chain's CDR3 is CSVGVRGGNTDTQYF. The CDR3 DNA reads as TGCAGCGTGGGCGTAAGGGGCGGAAACACAGATACGCAGTATTTT. This chain connects TRBV29-1 to TRBJ2-3; D may be TRBD1 (5 bases). The length of the CDR3 is 15 residues. CDR1 is SQVTM, CDR2 ANQGSEA, per germline. V gave up 6 bases and J gave up 2 bases, with 18 bases separating them.